This TCR beta chain was obtained from a study of sequential checkpoint blockade in melanoma. Germline V gene sequence: CDR1 SGHRS, CDR2 YFSETQ. With 0 bases removed from V and 5 bases from J, the gap between germline ends came to 12 bases. The CDR3 totals 15 residues. Repertoires were generated with immunoSEQ multiplex PCR, while TCRdb's copy carries only in-frame clones and drops some. The table lists 4,500 to 6,000 clones, about 25% of them singletons. This sample's treatment: randomized to nivolumab then ipilimumab (arm A) or the reverse (arm B). Sample: tumor tissue (inferred from file names), taken from a patient given nivolumab and ipilimumab in sequence. The chain employs TRBV5-1 and TRBJ1-5; no definite D call. The clonotype originates from a human donor with melanoma. Here the CDR3 reads CASSLAAGDYQPQHF. CDR3 DNA sequence: TGCGCCAGCAGCTTGGCGGCAGGAGACTATCAGCCCCAGCATTTT.